Following are 12 T cell receptor beta chains from one sample sequenced in a study of cytomegalovirus exposure and HLA in healthy donors. The PCR contained 60 Vbeta and 13 Jbeta primers. Clones were read by immunoSEQ multiplex PCR, and TCRdb kept only the in-frame ones, dropping some. The sample includes about 200,000 clones, roughly 80% of them seen just once. Material for sequencing was PBMCs. The receptors were gathered from a man aged 50 to 60 in good health and CMV-seronegative.

V usage is TRBV27 and J usage is TRBJ2-7; possibly TRBD2 for D (5 bases). Germline V CDR1 and CDR2: MNHEY, SMNVEV (reference sequence). Trimming removed 10 bases from V and 4 bases from J, with 20 bases in between. The CDR3 has 14 residues. Here the CDR3 reads CATSSGPLGYEQYF. The CDR3 coding sequence is TGTGCCACCTCCAGCGGTCCCCTGGGGTACGAGCAGTACTTC.

The rearrangement joins TRBV7-9 to TRBJ2-3; D call uncertain. The CDR3 runs to 14 residues. The V gene lost 4 bases and the J gene lost 0 bases, with 8 bases spanning the gap. The germline gives CDR1 SEHNR, CDR2 FQNEAQ (reference sequence). Here the CDR3 reads CASSSEVSTDTQYF. CDR3 nucleotides: TGTGCCAGCAGCTCAGAGGTCAGCACAGATACGCAGTATTTT.

This rearrangement joins TRBV28 to TRBJ1-2; no reliable D call. This CDR3 has 12 residues. Germline V gene sequence: CDR1 MDHEN, CDR2 SYDVKM. Deletions cut 3 bases from V and 8 bases from J, with 10 bases between. The CDR3 nucleotides read TGTGCCAGCAGTTTCGAATCGGGAGGCTACACCTTC. This gives the protein CASSFESGGYTF.

V gene TRBV29-1 combines with J gene TRBJ2-5; the match to TRBD1 covers 8 bases. The ends lost 2 bases at V and 5 bases at J; junction bases unmatched: 4. There are 13 residues in the CDR3. Looked up from germline, CDR1 is SQVTM and CDR2 is ANQGSEA. The CDR3 reads CSVERTGYETQYF. DNA of the CDR3: TGCAGCGTTGAAAGGACAGGGTACGAGACCCAGTACTTC.

This clone occurred once. The V gene is TRBV2, the J gene TRBJ1-4; 7 positions match TRBD1. V trimming: 10 bases; J trimming: 7 bases; junction bases outside the gene matches: 9. Per germline, CDR1 SNHLY and CDR2 FYNNEI. The CDR3 contains 13 residues. The CDR3 spells CATRGGPGEKLFF. The CDR3 bases are TGTGCCACCAGGGGGGGTCCGGGTGAAAAACTGTTTTTT.

The rearrangement uses TRBV30 and TRBJ1-2; 7 positions match TRBD1. J was trimmed by 8 bases and V by 4 bases; bases with no gene match: 16. Germline CDR1 reads GTSNPN; CDR2 reads SVGIG (reference sequence). This CDR3 is built from 15 residues. For the CDR3, the DNA is TGTGCCTGGACCTTCCGAGGACAGGCGACTAGAGGCTACACCTTC. It yields the protein CAWTFRGQATRGYTF.

The genes are TRBV30 and TRBJ2-3, with 7 bases that match TRBD1. After removal of 0 bases from V and 4 bases from J, the junction contained 10 bases not matched to a gene. This CDR3 is 16 amino acids long. From germline, CDR1 is GTSNPN and CDR2 SVGIG (reference sequence). The CDR3 nucleotides are TGTGCCTGGAGTGTAAAGAGAGGGGGCGGCGCAGATACGCAGTATTTT. Its protein product is CAWSVKRGGGADTQYF.

The chain joins TRBV9 to TRBJ1-1; 7 bases align to TRBD1. V lost 4 bases to trimming and J lost 1 base; unmatched junction nucleotides: 4. Looked up from germline, CDR1 is SGDLS and CDR2 is YYNGEE. The CDR3 loop spans 14 amino acids. The chain's CDR3 is CASSPGGGNTEAFF. CDR3 sequence (DNA): TGTGCCAGCAGCCCAGGGGGAGGGAACACTGAAGCTTTCTTT. The whole variable domain, filled in from reference TRBV9 and TRBJ1-1, reads DSGVTQTPKHLITATGQRVTLRCSPRSGDLSVYWYQQSLDQGLQFLIQYYNGEERAKGNILERFSAQQFPDLHSELNLSSLELGDSALYFCASSPGGGNTEAFFGQGTRLTVV.

The CDR3 here is CASSFTGGAYNEQFF. CDR3 nucleotides: TGTGCCAGCAGCTTTACAGGAGGGGCCTACAATGAGCAGTTCTTC. The chain employs TRBV7-6 and TRBJ2-1; tentatively, D is TRBD2 (6 bases). The germline V gene encodes CDR1 SGHVS and CDR2 FNYEAQ. CDR3 length: 15 residues. The ends were cut back, 3 bases at V and 2 bases at J, with 11 bases in the middle.

This chain connects TRBV30 to TRBJ2-7; 11 nucleotides agree with TRBD2. Germline V gives CDR1 GTSNPN, CDR2 SVGIG (reference sequence). Unmatched junction bases numbered 9, after V lost 2 bases and J lost 9 bases. The CDR3 is made up of 14 amino acids. The CDR3 loop reads CAWSRSSGRQGQYF. Here the CDR3 DNA reads TGTGCCTGGAGTCGTTCTAGCGGGAGGCAGGGGCAGTACTTC.

V is TRBV25-1 and J is TRBJ2-5; D uncertain. The V gene's germline CDR1 is MGHDK and CDR2 SYGVNS. Trimming took 5 bases from V and 5 from J, leaving 6 bases between them. CDR3 length: 11 residues. Written as DNA, the CDR3 is TGTGCCAGCAGTACGCAGGAGACCCAGTACTTC. Amino acid sequence: CASSTQETQYF.

The V call is TRBV28, the J call TRBJ1-1, with a tentative D call TRBD1 (5 bases). V lost 1 base and J lost 5, with 11 bases in between. The germline gives CDR1 MDHEN, CDR2 SYDVKM. CDR3 length equals 14 residues. DNA of the CDR3: TGTGCCAGCAGTTTATCGGCAGGGTATACTGAAGCTTTCTTT. Its protein is CASSLSAGYTEAFF.